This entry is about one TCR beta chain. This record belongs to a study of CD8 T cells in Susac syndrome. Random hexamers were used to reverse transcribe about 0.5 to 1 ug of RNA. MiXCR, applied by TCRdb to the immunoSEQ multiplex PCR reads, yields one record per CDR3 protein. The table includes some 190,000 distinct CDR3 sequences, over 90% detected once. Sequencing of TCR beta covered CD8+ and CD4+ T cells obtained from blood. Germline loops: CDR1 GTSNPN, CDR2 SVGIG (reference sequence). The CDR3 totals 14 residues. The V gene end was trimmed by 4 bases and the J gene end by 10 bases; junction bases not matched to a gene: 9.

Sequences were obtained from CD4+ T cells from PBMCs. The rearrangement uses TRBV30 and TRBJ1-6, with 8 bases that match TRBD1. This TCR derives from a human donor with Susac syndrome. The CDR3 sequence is CAWMLGTGGSPLHF. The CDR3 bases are TGTGCCTGGATGCTCGGGACAGGAGGGTCACCCCTCCACTTT.